This T cell receptor beta chain emerged from a study of blood T cell repertoires in COVID-19. The method was immunoSEQ multiplex PCR; TCRdb's version includes in-frame clones alone and lacks a portion of them. In the table there are approximately 200,000 clones, about 86% of which are singletons. Someone with COVID-19 had been met by exposed participants within 2 weeks before study entry. The CDR3 has 14 residues. Germline trimming cut 6 bases from V and 4 bases from J; bases unmatched to any gene: 6. The germline V gene encodes CDR1 LNHDA and CDR2 SQIVND (reference sequence). Sequenced input: PBMCs or T cells enriched from blood (not recorded which). V usage is TRBV19 and J usage is TRBJ1-1, with 9 bases matching TRBD1. The sequence derives from a woman aged 25 to 39 who had been exposed to COVID-19. CDR3 amino acids: CASSRMTGGTEAFF. The CDR3 DNA follows: TGTGCCAGTAGCCGGATGACAGGGGGCACTGAAGCTTTCTTT.